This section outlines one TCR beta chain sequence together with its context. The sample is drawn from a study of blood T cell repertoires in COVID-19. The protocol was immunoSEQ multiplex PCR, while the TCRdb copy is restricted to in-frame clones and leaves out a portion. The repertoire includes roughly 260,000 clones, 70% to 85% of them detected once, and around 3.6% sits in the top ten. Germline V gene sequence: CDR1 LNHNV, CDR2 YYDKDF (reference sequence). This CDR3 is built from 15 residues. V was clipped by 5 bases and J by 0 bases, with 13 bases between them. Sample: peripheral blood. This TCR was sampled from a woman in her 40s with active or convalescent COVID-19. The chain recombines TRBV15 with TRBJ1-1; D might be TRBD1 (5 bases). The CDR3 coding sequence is TGTGCCACCAGCTTCCGGGGGGGATTGAACACTGAAGCTTTCTTT. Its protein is CATSFRGGLNTEAFF. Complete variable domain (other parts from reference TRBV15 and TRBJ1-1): DAMVIQNPRYQVTQFGKPVTLSCSQTLNHNVMYWYQQKSSQAPKLLFHYYDKDFNNEADTPDNFQSRRPNTSFCFLDIRSPGLGDTAMYLCATSFRGGLNTEAFFGQGTRLTVV.